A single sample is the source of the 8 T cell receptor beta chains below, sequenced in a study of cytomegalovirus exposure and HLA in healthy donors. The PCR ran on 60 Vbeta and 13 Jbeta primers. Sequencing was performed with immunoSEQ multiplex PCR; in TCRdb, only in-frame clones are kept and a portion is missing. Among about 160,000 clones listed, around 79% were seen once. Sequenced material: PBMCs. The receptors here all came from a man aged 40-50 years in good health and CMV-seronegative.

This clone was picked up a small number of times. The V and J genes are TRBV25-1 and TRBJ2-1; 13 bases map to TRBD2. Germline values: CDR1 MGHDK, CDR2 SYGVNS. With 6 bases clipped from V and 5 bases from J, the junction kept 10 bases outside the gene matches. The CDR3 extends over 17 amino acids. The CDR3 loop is CASSPRGTSGNNNEQFF. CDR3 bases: TGTGCCAGCAGCCCTAGGGGGACTAGCGGGAACAACAATGAGCAGTTCTTC.

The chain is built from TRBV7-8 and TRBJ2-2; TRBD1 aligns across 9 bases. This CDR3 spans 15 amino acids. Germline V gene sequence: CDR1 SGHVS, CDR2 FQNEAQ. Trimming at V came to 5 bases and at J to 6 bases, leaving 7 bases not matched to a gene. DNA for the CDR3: TGTGCCAGCAGCCTACAGGGGGCCTTATCCGGGGAGCTGTTTTTT. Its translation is CASSLQGALSGELFF.

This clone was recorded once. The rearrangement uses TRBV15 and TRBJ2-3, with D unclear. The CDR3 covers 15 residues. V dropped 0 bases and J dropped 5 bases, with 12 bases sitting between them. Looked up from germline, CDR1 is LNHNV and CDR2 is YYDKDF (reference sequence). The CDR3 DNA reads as TGTGCCACCAGCAGAGAACAGAATCCTAAAGATACGCAGTATTTT. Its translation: CATSREQNPKDTQYF. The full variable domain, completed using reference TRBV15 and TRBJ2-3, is DAMVIQNPRYQVTQFGKPVTLSCSQTLNHNVMYWYQQKSSQAPKLLFHYYDKDFNNEADTPDNFQSRRPNTSFCFLDIRSPGLGDTAMYLCATSREQNPKDTQYFGPGTRLTVL.

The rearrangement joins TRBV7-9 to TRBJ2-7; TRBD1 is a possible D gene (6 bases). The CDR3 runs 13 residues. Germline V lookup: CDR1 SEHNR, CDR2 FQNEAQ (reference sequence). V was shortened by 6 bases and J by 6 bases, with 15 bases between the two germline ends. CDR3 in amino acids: CASRAQGMVEQYF. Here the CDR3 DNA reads TGTGCCAGCAGGGCACAGGGAATGGTCGAGCAGTACTTC.

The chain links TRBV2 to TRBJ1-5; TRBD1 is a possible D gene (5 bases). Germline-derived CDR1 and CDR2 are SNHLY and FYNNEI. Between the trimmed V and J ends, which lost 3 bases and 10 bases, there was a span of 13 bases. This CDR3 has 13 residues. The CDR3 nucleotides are TGTGCCAGCAGTGATGGCGGGGGTCAACCCCAGCATTTT. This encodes CASSDGGGQPQHF.

In DNA, the CDR3 is TGCGCCAGCAGCCCGGCCCTAGCGGGAGAGGTTAGGAATGAGCAGTTCTTC. Translation: CASSPALAGEVRNEQFF. This chain connects TRBV5-1 to TRBJ2-1; TRBD2 aligns across 10 bases. In germline, CDR1 is SGHRS, CDR2 YFSETQ. V shed 4 bases and J 7 bases; nucleotides not matched to a gene: 14. The CDR3 has 17 amino acids.

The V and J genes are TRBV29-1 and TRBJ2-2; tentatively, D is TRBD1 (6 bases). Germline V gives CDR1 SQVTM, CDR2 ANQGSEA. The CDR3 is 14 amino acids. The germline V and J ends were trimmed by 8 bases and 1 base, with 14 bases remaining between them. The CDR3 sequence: CSSMTGGNTGELFF. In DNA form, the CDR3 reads TGCAGCTCGATGACAGGCGGGAACACCGGGGAGCTGTTTTTT.

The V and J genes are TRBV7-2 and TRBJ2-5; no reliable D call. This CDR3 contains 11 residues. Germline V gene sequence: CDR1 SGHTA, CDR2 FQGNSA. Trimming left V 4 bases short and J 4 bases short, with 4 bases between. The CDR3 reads CASSSVETQYF. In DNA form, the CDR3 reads TGTGCCAGCAGCTCCGTAGAGACCCAGTACTTC.